This record looks at one T cell receptor beta chain sequence and its context. What it binds is not known. It may be a read error: a sequence one base away is much more abundant. CDR1 SQVTM and CDR2 ANQGSEA come from the germline V gene. The CDR3 consists of 11 residues. V was shortened by 7 bases and J by 5 bases, with 9 bases between the two germline ends. The data stem from a study of CD8 T cells in ankylosing spondylitis. Findings and caveats of the study: Clones linked to disease were reported to show significant enrichment in matched ankylosing spondylitis synovial fluid. Reports of some motif variants in reactive arthritis synovial fluid and blood predate this one.

Each CDR3 protein gets one entry after TCRdb re-called the 5' RACE reads with MiXCR. The data show 300,000 to 350,000 distinct CDR3 sequences, around a tenth seen once. The chain recombines TRBV29-1 with TRBJ1-3; D uncertain. This sequence was found in a female donor with ankylosing spondylitis or in good health (not recorded which). The sample comprised blood, either unsorted or a sorted T cell fraction (not recorded which). Here the CDR3 DNA reads TGCAGCGCTGGCACTCGAAACACCATATATTTT. Amino acid sequence: CSAGTRNTIYF.